This entry lists 17 T cell receptor beta chains sequenced from one sample in a study of CD8+ T cells in alopecia areata (dated by TCRdb to the late 2010s). In light of the paper, this sample's treatment or condition label describes: oral pan-JAK inhibitor, 5-10 mg twice daily. The library was made by the immunoSEQ multiplex PCR assay. To provide template for TCR sequencing, every sample had RNA extracted and reverse transcribed into cDNA. Drawn from immuneACCESS, this table holds only the in-frame rearrangements with V and J called that TCRdb kept. Clones are partly lost; checked studies trace under half to an unresolved V gene and leave the rest unexplained. The sample table records 200,000 or so clones; around two fifths of these occur just once. More than 0.4% of the sample rests with the top ten. Specimen: CD4+ T cells sorted from blood, collected at week 34, from a patient treated with tofacitinib. The receptors originated from a human donor with alopecia areata.

V and J are TRBV30 and TRBJ1-2; no firm D call. V was cut by 4 bases and J by 2 bases, with 11 bases left in between. This CDR3 region has 13 residues. The germline V gene encodes CDR1 GTSNPN and CDR2 SVGIG (reference sequence). CDR3 nucleotide sequence: TGTGCCTGGAAAAAGGGAGGGAACTATGGCTACACCTTC. This gives the protein CAWKKGGNYGYTF.

This clone turned up a few times. The sample carries other DNA sequences with the same CDR3. The rearrangement links TRBV11-2 to TRBJ1-1, with D unclear. V was shortened by 0 bases and J by 4 bases, with 6 bases between the two germline ends. CDR3 length: 13 residues. The germline CDR1 and CDR2 sequences are SGHAT and FQNNGV. The CDR3 loop reads CASSLEGSTEAFF. As DNA, the CDR3 is TGTGCCAGCAGCTTAGAGGGCAGCACTGAAGCTTTCTTT.

V gene TRBV4-2 combines with J gene TRBJ2-3; no definite D call. Per germline, CDR1 LGHNA and CDR2 YNFKEQ. The germline V and J ends were trimmed by 3 bases and 4 bases, with 2 bases remaining between them. CDR3 size: 11 residues. CDR3 amino acids: CASSQADTQYF. The CDR3 bases are TGTGCCAGCAGCCAGGCAGATACGCAGTATTTT.

The chain links TRBV2 to TRBJ1-5; the D gene is possibly TRBD1 (5 bases). This CDR3 contains 13 residues. Looked up from germline, CDR1 is SNHLY and CDR2 is FYNNEI. V gave up 6 bases and J gave up 5 bases, with 11 bases separating them. The chain's CDR3 is CASSAREYQPQHF. The CDR3 DNA is TGTGCCAGCAGCGCCAGGGAATATCAGCCCCAGCATTTT. The full variable domain, with the rest looked up from reference TRBV2 and TRBJ1-5, is EPEVTQTPSHQVTQMGQEVILRCVPISNHLYFYWYRQILGQKVEFLVSFYNNEISEKSEIFDDQFSVERPDGSNFTLKIRSTKLEDSAMYFCASSAREYQPQHFGDGTRLSIL.

This rearrangement joins TRBV7-9 to TRBJ1-1; 7 nucleotides match TRBD1. The junction had 7 bases not matched to a gene; V was cut back by 2 bases and J by 1 base. The germline V gene encodes CDR1 SEHNR and CDR2 FQNEAQ (reference sequence). This CDR3 spans 16 amino acids. CDR3 amino acids: CASSLPGGKKNTEAFF. The CDR3 DNA reads TGTGCCAGCAGCTTACCAGGGGGGAAAAAGAACACTGAAGCTTTCTTT. Full variable domain (remainder filled in from reference TRBV7-9 and TRBJ1-1): DTGVSQNPRHKITKRGQNVTFRCDPISEHNRLYWYRQTLGQGPEFLTYFQNEAQLEKSRLLSDRFSAERPKGSFSTLEIQRTEQGDSAMYLCASSLPGGKKNTEAFFGQGTRLTVV.

This clone was found a few times. The chain couples TRBV29-1 to TRBJ2-2; D possibly corresponds to TRBD1 (6 bases). Germline CDR1 is SQVTM and CDR2 is ANQGSEA. V lost 7 bases and J lost 4, with 13 bases in between. The CDR3 is 13 amino acids. In DNA form, the CDR3 reads TGCAGCGCCCGGGACACCTTCACCGGGGAGCTGTTTTTT. This translates into CSARDTFTGELFF.

Details on this clone: At one end the junction does not follow the germline gene, possibly because of a read error. The rearrangement uses TRBV25-1 and TRBJ2-3; TRBD2 matches at 8 bases. CDR3 length: 14 residues. The germline V gene encodes CDR1 MGHDK and CDR2 SYGVNS. CDR3 sequence (DNA): TGTGCCAGCAGAGAATGGAGCGGGGGAGATACGCAGTATTTT. It codes for CASREWSGGDTQYF.

The sample holds a few counts of this clone. The chain recombines TRBV7-9 with TRBJ2-1; 10 nucleotides align to TRBD2. This CDR3 contains 15 residues. The J segment lost 6 bases and the V segment lost 5 bases, leaving 7 bases of the junction unmatched. Germline assignment: CDR1 SEHNR and CDR2 FQNEAQ (reference sequence). The chain's CDR3 is CASSVRLAGSNEQFF. As DNA, the CDR3 is TGTGCCAGCAGCGTCCGACTAGCGGGTTCCAATGAGCAGTTCTTC. The full variable domain, in which reference TRBV7-9 and TRBJ2-1 provide the parts outside the CDR3, is DTGVSQNPRHKITKRGQNVTFRCDPISEHNRLYWYRQTLGQGPEFLTYFQNEAQLEKSRLLSDRFSAERPKGSFSTLEIQRTEQGDSAMYLCASSVRLAGSNEQFFGPGTRLTVL.

This clone turned up a few times. The rearrangement uses TRBV11-2 and TRBJ1-3, with D tentatively TRBD1 (6 bases). Germline V gene data show CDR1 as SGHAT and CDR2 as FQNNGV. The CDR3 has 18 amino acids. V shed 4 bases and J shed 4 bases, with 23 bases lying between them. The CDR3 bases are TGTGCCAGCAGCTCCCCCGGGGGGGCGCGAGCTGCGGGAAACACCATATATTTT. Its translation: CASSSPGGARAAGNTIYF.

This chain links TRBV25-1 with TRBJ2-7; D is possibly TRBD2 (5 bases). Deletions cut 8 bases from V and 6 bases from J, with 20 bases between. The CDR3 consists of 14 residues. CDR1 and CDR2 (germline): MGHDK, SYGVNS. This CDR3 reads CASPKRAPRAEQYF. The DNA for the CDR3 is TGTGCCAGCCCTAAGAGGGCACCCCGGGCCGAGCAGTACTTC.

V and J are TRBV5-4 and TRBJ2-4; D possibly uses TRBD1 or TRBD2 (7 bases each). Trimming cost V 3 bases and J 7 bases, with 14 bases left between them. Germline V CDR1 and CDR2: SGHNT, YYREEE (reference sequence). The CDR3 is 14 residues long. CDR3 nucleotide sequence: TGTGCCAGCAGCTCGAGACAGGGAGGGAACATTCAGTACTTC. Translation: CASSSRQGGNIQYF.

This chain connects TRBV30 to TRBJ1-4, with D possibly being TRBD1 (6 bases). The CDR3 is 16 residues long. Germline V lookup: CDR1 GTSNPN, CDR2 SVGIG (reference sequence). The V end was cut by 0 bases, the J end by 7 bases, with 18 bases between. Written as DNA, the CDR3 is TGTGCCTGGAGTGTAAAACATGGGGGCTTCAGTGAAAAACTGTTTTTT. Protein: CAWSVKHGGFSEKLFF.

Remarks on this clone: This same CDR3 is encoded by further DNA sequences in the sample. This chain links TRBV30 with TRBJ1-5, with TRBD1 as a possible D gene (5 bases). The germline gives CDR1 GTSNPN, CDR2 SVGIG (reference sequence). Trimming pared 0 bases from V and 4 bases from J, leaving 10 bases between. This CDR3 region has 14 residues. DNA for the CDR3: TGTGCCTGGAGTGTACGGGCAGGGAATCAGCCCCAGCATTTT. This sequence encodes CAWSVRAGNQPQHF.

A few counts support this clone. The rearrangement links TRBV7-9 to TRBJ1-2, with 7 bases fitting TRBD1. The CDR3 runs 13 residues. Germline V gene lookup returns CDR1 SEHNR and CDR2 FQNEAQ (reference sequence). V was clipped by 0 bases and J by 7 bases; unmatched bases: 2. CDR3: CASSLAGGIGYTF. The CDR3 coding sequence is TGTGCCAGCAGCTTAGCAGGGGGCATTGGCTACACCTTC.

J is TRBJ1-2 and V is TRBV7-9; 12 bases fit TRBD1. J lost 5 bases, V lost 3 bases, and 4 bases had no gene match. The germline V gene has CDR1 SEHNR and CDR2 FQNEAQ (reference sequence). The CDR3 covers 15 residues. CDR3 protein: CASSLGTGGLYGYTF. Here the CDR3 DNA reads TGTGCCAGCAGCTTGGGGACAGGGGGCTTATATGGCTACACCTTC.

V usage is TRBV29-1 and J usage is TRBJ2-1; 14 bases are a match to TRBD2. Germline V gives CDR1 SQVTM, CDR2 ANQGSEA. The CDR3 covers 14 residues. Trimming took 7 bases from V and 6 from J; bases not matched to a gene: 5. The CDR3 here is CSGAGLAGVNEQFF. The CDR3 nucleotides read TGCAGCGGGGCGGGACTAGCGGGAGTCAATGAGCAGTTCTTC.

This chain connects TRBV27 to TRBJ2-7; D call uncertain. The V gene's germline CDR1 is MNHEY and CDR2 SMNVEV (reference sequence). V lost 3 bases to trimming and J lost 6 bases, with 6 bases between them. The CDR3 loop spans 11 amino acids. The CDR3 DNA sequence: TGTGCCAGCAGTTTCGGCCGCGAGCAGTACTTC. The encoded protein is CASSFGREQYF.